Sequencing of this T cell receptor (beta chain) was carried out in a study of shared clonotypes between healthy human individuals. Study results and caveats: The researchers took only blood, and tissue repertoires probably look different.

Sorted-subset replicate PCRs used approximately 180 ng of genomic DNA. This amount corresponded to about 29,000 T cell genomes. Only in-frame clones appear in the TCRdb table, and some are missing; sequencing was by immunoSEQ multiplex PCR. The sample holds about 2 million clones, roughly 94% seen once. With respect to this clone: Antigen unknown.

V trimming: 8 bases; J trimming: 4 bases; junction bases outside the gene matches: 10. Per germline, CDR1 MGHRA and CDR2 YSYEKL. This CDR3 contains 16 residues. CD45RA+ naive and CD45RA-negative memory subsets were separated from CD4+ cells. Sequenced: naive CD4+ T cells sorted from blood. Subset noted: CD45RA+ positively selected. The TCR was taken from a man aged 18 to 30 in good health. The gene calls are TRBV4-1 and TRBJ2-2; 10 bases are a match to TRBD2. The CDR3 loop reads CASGNSGRSTTGELFF. The CDR3 DNA reads as TGCGCCAGCGGCAATAGCGGGAGGTCTACCACCGGGGAGCTGTTTTTT.